The rows below give T cell receptor beta chains drawn from one sample of a study of PD-1 blockade in classical Hodgkin lymphoma. Repertoires were generated with immunoSEQ multiplex PCR, while TCRdb's copy carries only in-frame clones and drops some. The sample yields approximately 9,300 clones, around 92% seen once. Sequencing input: CD8+ T cells from blood. All receptors come from a human donor with classical Hodgkin lymphoma. The CDR3 runs from the conserved cysteine through the conserved F or W.

V: TRBV10-3; J: TRBJ2-1; CDR3: CATLGQGTSGRARYNEQFF
V: TRBV27; J: TRBJ1-5; CDR3: CASSLIRDSQPQHF
V: TRBV5-8; J: TRBJ2-1; CDR3: CASSLAASGSRNEQFF
V: TRBV9; J: TRBJ2-7; CDR3: CASSLAAGPMGWQYF
V: TRBV5-6; J: TRBJ1-3; CDR3: CASSLTDRPSGNTIYF
V: TRBV27; J: TRBJ2-1; CDR3: CASSPILGGILNNEQFF
V: TRBV14; J: TRBJ2-2; CDR3: CASSQDSGYNTGELFF
V: TRBV6-1; J: TRBJ1-2; CDR3: CASSEIYSGVGADGYTF
V: TRBV19; J: TRBJ1-5; CDR3: CASSISVRQAFNQPQHF
V: TRBV28; J: TRBJ2-5; CDR3: CASSPVAGGDQETQYF
V: TRBV4-1; J: TRBJ1-1; CDR3: CASSPTGGNTEAFF
V: TRBV20-1; J: TRBJ2-7; CDR3: CSARDSYEQYF
V: TRBV11-2; J: TRBJ1-1; CDR3: CASSFQTGDPEAFF
V: TRBV4-1; J: TRBJ1-6; CDR3: CASSPPGSSYNSPLHF
V: TRBV28; J: TRBJ1-1; CDR3: CASSFGSPWNTEAFF
V: TRBV7-8; J: TRBJ2-2; CDR3: CASSYPRYNTGELFF
V: TRBV27; J: TRBJ2-7; CDR3: CASSLSPGAEQYF
V: TRBV1; J: TRBJ1-2; CDR3: CTSIWPRGGYTF
V: TRBV19; J: TRBJ1-2; CDR3: CASKMQGAYGYTF
V: TRBV7-9; J: TRBJ2-3; CDR3: CASSPRTGVAPDTQYF
V: TRBV6-4; J: TRBJ2-1; CDR3: CASSDLAGGSYNEQFF
V: TRBV7-2; J: TRBJ2-3; CDR3: CASSSGFWGDGDTQYF
V: TRBV7-6; J: TRBJ2-7; CDR3: CASSLAGVSYEQYF
V: TRBV7-7; J: TRBJ2-3; CDR3: CALGADTDTQYF
V: TRBV7-6; J: TRBJ2-3; CDR3: CASSLDRTDTQYF
V: TRBV7-9; J: TRBJ2-3; CDR3: CASSHEAHGPDTQYF
V: TRBV27; J: TRBJ1-1; CDR3: CASSLTDENTEAFF
V: TRBV28; J: TRBJ2-1; CDR3: CASSPLGGGIYNEQFF
V: TRBV28; J: TRBJ1-1; CDR3: CASSPPHRQGKTEAFF